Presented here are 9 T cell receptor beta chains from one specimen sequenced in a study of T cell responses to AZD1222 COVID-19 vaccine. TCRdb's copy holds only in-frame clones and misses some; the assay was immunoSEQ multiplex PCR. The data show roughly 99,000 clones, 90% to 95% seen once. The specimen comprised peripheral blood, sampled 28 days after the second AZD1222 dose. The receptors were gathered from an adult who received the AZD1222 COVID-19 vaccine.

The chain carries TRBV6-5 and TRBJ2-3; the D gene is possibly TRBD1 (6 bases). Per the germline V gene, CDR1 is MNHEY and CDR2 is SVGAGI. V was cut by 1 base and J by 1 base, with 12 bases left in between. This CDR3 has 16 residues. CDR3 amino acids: CASSYLVGQRTDTQYF. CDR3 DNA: TGTGCCAGCAGTTACTTAGTTGGACAGCGCACAGATACGCAGTATTTT.

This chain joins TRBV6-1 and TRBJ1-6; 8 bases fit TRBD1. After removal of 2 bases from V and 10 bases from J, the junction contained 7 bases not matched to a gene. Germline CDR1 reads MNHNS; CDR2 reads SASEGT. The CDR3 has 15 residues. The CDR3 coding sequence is TGTGCCAGCAGTGAATCTGGCAGGGGGCACTCACCCCTCCACTTT. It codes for CASSESGRGHSPLHF.

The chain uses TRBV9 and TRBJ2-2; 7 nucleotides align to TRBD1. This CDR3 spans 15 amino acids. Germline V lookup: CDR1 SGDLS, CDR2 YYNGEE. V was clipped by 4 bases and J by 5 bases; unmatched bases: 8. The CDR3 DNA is TGTGCCAGCAGCCCCCGGGGACAGAATACCGGGGAGCTGTTTTTT. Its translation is CASSPRGQNTGELFF.

The CDR3 protein is CASSLIGETQYF. CDR3 DNA: TGTGCCAGCAGCTTGATAGGGGAGACCCAGTACTTC. The chain combines TRBV11-2 with TRBJ2-5; D call uncertain. The CDR3 is 12 residues long. The germline V gene has CDR1 SGHAT and CDR2 FQNNGV. V was clipped by 3 bases and J by 5 bases, with 7 bases between them.

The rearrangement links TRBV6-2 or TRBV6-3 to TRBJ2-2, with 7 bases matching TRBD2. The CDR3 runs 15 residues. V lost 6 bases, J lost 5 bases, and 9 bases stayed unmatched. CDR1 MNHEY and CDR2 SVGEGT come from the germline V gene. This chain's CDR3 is CASSPFGGGTGELFF. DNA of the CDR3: TGTGCCAGCAGCCCCTTCGGGGGAGGGACCGGGGAGCTGTTTTTT.

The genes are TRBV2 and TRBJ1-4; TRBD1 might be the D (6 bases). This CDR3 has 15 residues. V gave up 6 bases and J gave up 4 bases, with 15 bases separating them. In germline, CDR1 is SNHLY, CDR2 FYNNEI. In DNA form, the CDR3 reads TGTGCCAGCAGCCCGCCCGGACAGAATAATGAAAAACTGTTTTTT. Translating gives CASSPPGQNNEKLFF.

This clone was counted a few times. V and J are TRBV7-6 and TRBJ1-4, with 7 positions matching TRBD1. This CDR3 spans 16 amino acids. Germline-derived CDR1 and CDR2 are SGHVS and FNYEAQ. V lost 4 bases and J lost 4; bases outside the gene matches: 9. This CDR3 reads CASSSRPGQINEKLFF. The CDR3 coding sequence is TGTGCCAGCAGCTCGAGACCGGGACAGATTAATGAAAAACTGTTTTTT.

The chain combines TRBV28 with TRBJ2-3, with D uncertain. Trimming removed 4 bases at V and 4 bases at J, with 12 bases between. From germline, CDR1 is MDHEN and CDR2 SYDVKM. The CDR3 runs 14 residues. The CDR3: CASSSRTEADTQYF. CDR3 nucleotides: TGTGCCAGCAGTTCTCGGACCGAGGCAGATACGCAGTATTTT. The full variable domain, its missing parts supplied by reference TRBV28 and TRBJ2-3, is DVKVTQSSRYLVKRTGEKVFLECVQDMDHENMFWYRQDPGLGLRLIYFSYDVKMKEKGDIPEGYSVSREKKERFSLILESASTNQTSMYLCASSSRTEADTQYFGPGTRLTVL.

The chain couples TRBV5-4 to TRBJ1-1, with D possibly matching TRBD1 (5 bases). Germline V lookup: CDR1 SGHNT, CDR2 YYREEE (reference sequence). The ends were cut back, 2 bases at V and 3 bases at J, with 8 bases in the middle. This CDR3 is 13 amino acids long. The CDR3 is CASSLIGDTEAFF. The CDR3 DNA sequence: TGTGCCAGCAGCTTAATAGGGGACACTGAAGCTTTCTTT.